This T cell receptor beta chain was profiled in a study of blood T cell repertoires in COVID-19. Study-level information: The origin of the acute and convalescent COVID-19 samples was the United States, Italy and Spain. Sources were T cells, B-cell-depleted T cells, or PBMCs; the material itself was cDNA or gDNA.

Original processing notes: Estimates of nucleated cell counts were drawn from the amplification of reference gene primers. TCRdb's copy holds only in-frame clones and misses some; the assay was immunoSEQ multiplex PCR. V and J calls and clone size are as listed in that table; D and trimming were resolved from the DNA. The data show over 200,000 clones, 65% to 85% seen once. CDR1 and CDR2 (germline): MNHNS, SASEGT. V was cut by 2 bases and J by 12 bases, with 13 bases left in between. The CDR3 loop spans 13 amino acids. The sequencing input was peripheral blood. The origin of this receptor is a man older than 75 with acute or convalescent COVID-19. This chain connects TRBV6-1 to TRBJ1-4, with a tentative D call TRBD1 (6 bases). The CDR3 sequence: CASSEWGQGELFF. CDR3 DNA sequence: TGTGCCAGCAGTGAATGGGGGCAGGGCGAACTGTTTTTT.